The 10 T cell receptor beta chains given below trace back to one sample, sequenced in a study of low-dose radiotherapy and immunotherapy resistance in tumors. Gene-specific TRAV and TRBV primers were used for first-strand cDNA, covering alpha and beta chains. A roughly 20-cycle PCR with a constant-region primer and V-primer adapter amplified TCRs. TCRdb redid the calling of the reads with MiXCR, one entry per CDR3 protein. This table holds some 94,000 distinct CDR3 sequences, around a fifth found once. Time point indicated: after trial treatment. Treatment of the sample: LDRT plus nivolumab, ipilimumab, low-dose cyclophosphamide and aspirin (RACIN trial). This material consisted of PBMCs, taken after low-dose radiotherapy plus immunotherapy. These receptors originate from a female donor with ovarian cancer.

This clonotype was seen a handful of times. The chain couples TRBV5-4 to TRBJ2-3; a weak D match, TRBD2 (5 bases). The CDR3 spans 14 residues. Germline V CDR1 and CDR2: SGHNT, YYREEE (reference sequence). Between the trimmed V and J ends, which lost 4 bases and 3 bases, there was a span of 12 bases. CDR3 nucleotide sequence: TGTGCCAGCAGCGCCCAAGGCGGGACAGATACGCAGTATTTT. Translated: CASSAQGGTDTQYF. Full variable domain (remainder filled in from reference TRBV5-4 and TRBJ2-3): ETGVTQSPTHLIKTRGQQVTLRCSSQSGHNTVSWYQQALGQGPQFIFQYYREEENGRGNFPPRFSGLQFPNYSSELNVNALELDDSALYLCASSAQGGTDTQYFGPGTRLTVL.

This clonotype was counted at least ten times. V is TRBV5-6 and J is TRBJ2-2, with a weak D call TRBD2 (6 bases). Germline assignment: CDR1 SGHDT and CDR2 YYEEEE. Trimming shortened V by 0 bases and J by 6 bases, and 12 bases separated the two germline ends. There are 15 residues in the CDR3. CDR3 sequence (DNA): TGTGCCAGCAGCTTGGTGGGGGGATTGGCCGGGGAGCTGTTTTTT. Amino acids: CASSLVGGLAGELFF.

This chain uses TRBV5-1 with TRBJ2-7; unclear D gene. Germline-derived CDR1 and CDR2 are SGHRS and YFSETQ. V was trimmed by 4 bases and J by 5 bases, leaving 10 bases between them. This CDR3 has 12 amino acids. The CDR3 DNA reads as TGCGCCAGCAGCACGGGTATCCACGAGCAGTACTTC. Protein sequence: CASSTGIHEQYF.

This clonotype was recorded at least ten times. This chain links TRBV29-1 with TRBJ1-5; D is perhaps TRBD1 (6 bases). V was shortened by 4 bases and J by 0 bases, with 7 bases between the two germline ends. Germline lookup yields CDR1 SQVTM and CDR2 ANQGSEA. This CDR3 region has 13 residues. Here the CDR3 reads CSVGQASNQPQHF. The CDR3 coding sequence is TGCAGCGTTGGACAGGCTAGCAATCAGCCCCAGCATTTT.

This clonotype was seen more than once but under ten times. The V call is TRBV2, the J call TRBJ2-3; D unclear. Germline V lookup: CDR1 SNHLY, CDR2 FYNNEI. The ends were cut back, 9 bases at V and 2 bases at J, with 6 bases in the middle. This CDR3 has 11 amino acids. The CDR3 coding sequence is TGTGCCAGATCATACACAGATACGCAGTATTTT. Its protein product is CARSYTDTQYF.

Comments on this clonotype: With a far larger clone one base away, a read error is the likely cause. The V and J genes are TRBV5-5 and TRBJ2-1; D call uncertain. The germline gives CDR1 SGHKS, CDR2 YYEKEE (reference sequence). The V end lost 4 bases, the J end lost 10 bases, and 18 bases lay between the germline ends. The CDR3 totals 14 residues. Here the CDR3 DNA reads TGTGCCAGCAGCCTGGTCGCCAGCTCCTACGAGCAGTTCTTC. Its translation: CASSLVASSYEQFF.

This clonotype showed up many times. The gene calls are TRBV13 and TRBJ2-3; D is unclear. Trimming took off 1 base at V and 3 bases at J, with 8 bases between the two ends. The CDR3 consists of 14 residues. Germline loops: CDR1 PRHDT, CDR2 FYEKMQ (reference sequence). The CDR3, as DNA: TGTGCCAGCAGCTTAGACAGATTAACAGATACGCAGTATTTT. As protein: CASSLDRLTDTQYF.

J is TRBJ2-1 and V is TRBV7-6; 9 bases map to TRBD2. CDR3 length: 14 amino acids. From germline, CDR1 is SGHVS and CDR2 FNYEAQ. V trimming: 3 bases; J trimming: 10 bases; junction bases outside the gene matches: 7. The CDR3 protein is CASSLGGLAREQFF. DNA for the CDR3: TGTGCCAGCAGCTTGGGGGGACTAGCTCGCGAGCAGTTCTTC.

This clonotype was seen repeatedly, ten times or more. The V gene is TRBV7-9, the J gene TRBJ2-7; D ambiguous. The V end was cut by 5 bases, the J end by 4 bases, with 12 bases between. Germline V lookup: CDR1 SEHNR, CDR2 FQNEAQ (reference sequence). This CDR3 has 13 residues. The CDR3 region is CASSPRMDYEQYF. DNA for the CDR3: TGTGCCAGCAGCCCCAGAATGGATTACGAGCAGTACTTC.

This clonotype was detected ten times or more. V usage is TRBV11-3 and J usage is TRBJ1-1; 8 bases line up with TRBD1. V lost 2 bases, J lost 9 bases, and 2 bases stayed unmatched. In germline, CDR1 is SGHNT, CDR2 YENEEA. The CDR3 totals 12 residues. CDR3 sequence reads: CASSLNRGKAFF. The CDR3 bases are TGTGCCAGCAGCTTAAACAGGGGGAAAGCTTTCTTT.